The 25 T cell receptor beta chains reported below all come from one sample, sequenced in a study of T cell repertoires in cytomegalovirus infection. TCRdb re-derived calls from the reads in MiXCR, one entry per CDR3 protein. Found here are approximately 260,000 distinct CDR3 sequences, approximately 15% of them singletons; the top ten hold around 47%. The sequenced sample consisted of CD8+ T cells from PBMCs. Every receptor here comes from a human donor in good health (CMV status not recorded). Some clones in this sample may be carry-over from other donors' samples.

This clonotype came up a few times. The rearrangement joins TRBV4-3 to TRBJ1-4, with a possible D match to TRBD1 (5 bases). The V end lost 1 base, the J end lost 8 bases, and 14 bases lay between the germline ends. The CDR3 is 15 residues long. The germline CDR1 and CDR2 sequences are LGHNA and YSLEER. The CDR3 sequence is CASSQVEGTREKLFF. In DNA, the CDR3 is TGCGCCAGCAGCCAAGTCGAGGGGACCCGCGAAAAACTGTTTTTT.

The rearrangement uses TRBV2 and TRBJ1-3, with TRBD1 matching 7 bases. V lost 5 bases, J lost 4 bases, and 5 bases stayed unmatched. The CDR3 runs 14 residues. Germline V gene sequence: CDR1 SNHLY, CDR2 FYNNEI. The CDR3 loop reads CASSLPGQGNTIYF. DNA of the CDR3: TGTGCCAGCAGTCTGCCGGGACAGGGAAACACCATATATTTT. Based on the CDR3 plus reference TRBV2 and TRBJ1-3, the full variable domain is EPEVTQTPSHQVTQMGQEVILRCVPISNHLYFYWYRQILGQKVEFLVSFYNNEISEKSEIFDDQFSVERPDGSNFTLKIRSTKLEDSAMYFCASSLPGQGNTIYFGEGSWLTVV.

Comment on this clonotype: Compared with germline, one end of the junction differs, possibly owing to a read error. This sequence joins TRBV28 and TRBJ2-1; 8 nucleotides align to TRBD2. This CDR3 comprises 15 residues. CDR1 is MDHEN and CDR2 is SYDVKM in the germline V gene. The CDR3 here is CASSLSPVAGNGQFF. The CDR3 DNA follows: TGTGCCAGCAGTTTATCCCCGGTAGCGGGGAATGGGCAGTTCTTC.

This clonotype was found a few times. The J gene is TRBJ2-5, the V gene TRBV28; TRBD1 might be the D (7 bases). CDR3 length: 16 amino acids. V was cut by 1 base and J by 0 bases, with 12 bases left in between. CDR1 and CDR2 from the germline V gene are MDHEN and SYDVKM. CDR3 DNA: TGTGCCAGCAGTTTATTTAGGAGGGGGCACCAAGAGACCCAGTACTTC. It is translated as CASSLFRRGHQETQYF.

The chain combines TRBV28 with TRBJ2-7, with 7 positions matching TRBD1. J was trimmed by 5 bases and V by 6 bases; bases with no gene match: 16. This CDR3 contains 16 residues. Germline-derived CDR1 and CDR2 are MDHEN and SYDVKM. The CDR3 reads CASSRTPGTERHEQYF. The CDR3 DNA reads as TGTGCCAGCAGCAGGACACCCGGGACAGAGCGCCACGAGCAGTACTTC.

The table lists this clonotype with many counts. The CDR3 nucleotides read TGTGCCAGCAGCTTAGTTGTTTTTGGCGGGGGGCCTCAAGAGACCCAGTACTTC. It specifies CASSLVVFGGGPQETQYF. The chain uses TRBV7-6 and TRBJ2-5; TRBD2 matches 8 bases. Germline CDR1 and CDR2: SGHVS and FNYEAQ. The CDR3 extends over 18 amino acids. Trimming cost V 1 base and J 2 bases; bases outside gene matches: 12.

This clonotype was recorded a few times. V usage is TRBV28 and J usage is TRBJ2-7; D unclear. Germline V gives CDR1 MDHEN, CDR2 SYDVKM. V gave up 6 bases and J gave up 0 bases, with 15 bases separating them. CDR3 length: 15 amino acids. CDR3 DNA sequence: TGTGCCAGCAGCGAGGTGGGCATTTCCTCCTACGAGCAGTACTTC. The encoded protein is CASSEVGISSYEQYF.

This sequence joins TRBV20-1 and TRBJ2-2, with D possibly TRBD1 on 6 matching bases. The CDR3 consists of 13 residues. The V end lost 6 bases, the J end lost 10 bases, and 18 bases lay between the germline ends. Germline-derived CDR1 and CDR2 are DFQATT and SNEGSKA (reference sequence). CDR3 protein: CSAQGQVTVELFF. The DNA of the CDR3 is TGCAGTGCCCAGGGGCAGGTTACGGTGGAGCTGTTTTTT.

In regard to this clonotype: Since a much larger clone is just one base distant, this may be a read error. This chain connects TRBV6-8 to TRBJ2-5; 7 positions agree with TRBD1. CDR3 length: 14 amino acids. In germline, CDR1 is MNHGY, CDR2 SAAAGT. V lost 6 bases to trimming and J lost 2 bases; unmatched junction nucleotides: 6. CDR3 in amino acids: CASRLRDRQETQYF. CDR3 coding DNA: TGTGCCAGCAGGTTACGGGACAGACAAGAGACCCAGTACTTC.

This CDR3 is CASSQRQGSYGYTF. In nucleotides, the CDR3 is TGCGCCAGCAGCCAACGACAGGGGAGCTATGGCTACACCTTC. The gene calls are TRBV4-1 and TRBJ1-2, with 8 bases lining up with TRBD1. The germline gives CDR1 MGHRA, CDR2 YSYEKL. J lost 4 bases, V lost 2 bases, and 3 bases had no gene match. This CDR3 is 14 amino acids long.

This clonotype was seen only a few times. J is TRBJ1-1 and V is TRBV6-2 or TRBV6-3; D is possibly TRBD1 (5 bases). Trimming took off 8 bases at V and 0 bases at J, with 19 bases between the two ends. The germline V gene encodes CDR1 MNHEY and CDR2 SVGEGT. This CDR3 has 16 residues. The CDR3 spells CASAPDHLGVNTEAFF. The CDR3, as DNA: TGTGCCAGCGCCCCAGATCACCTAGGGGTGAACACTGAAGCTTTCTTT.

Many counts were recorded for this clonotype. The CDR3 loop is CASSSIQGNTEAFF. For the CDR3, the DNA is TGTGCCAGCAGCTCCATTCAGGGGAACACTGAAGCTTTCTTT. The V gene is TRBV7-8, the J gene TRBJ1-1; tentative D call: TRBD1 (5 bases). CDR3 length equals 14 residues. The V and J ends lost 4 bases and 1 base respectively, with 10 bases between them. Germline CDR1 is SGHVS and CDR2 is FQNEAQ.

J is TRBJ1-5 and V is TRBV7-3; the match to TRBD1 covers 7 bases. Trimming cost V 11 bases and J 2 bases; bases outside gene matches: 9. Germline V lookup: CDR1 SGHTA, CDR2 FQGTGA. This CDR3 spans 14 amino acids. Written as DNA, the CDR3 is TGTGCCTTCGCGGGACAGTCCGGCAATCAGCCCCAGCATTTT. Translated, it gives CAFAGQSGNQPQHF.

The V and J genes are TRBV12-3 or TRBV12-4 and TRBJ2-1, with D perhaps TRBD2 (6 bases). The ends were cut back, 8 bases at V and 6 bases at J, with 11 bases in the middle. CDR3 length equals 12 residues. CDR3 loop: CASETGVNEQFF. For the CDR3, the DNA is TGTGCCAGCGAGACGGGGGTCAATGAGCAGTTCTTC.

This clonotype was seen a few times. The gene calls are TRBV11-1 and TRBJ2-1, with a weak D call TRBD2 (5 bases). CDR1 SGHAT and CDR2 FQDESV come from the germline V gene (reference sequence). V dropped 2 bases and J dropped 0 bases, with 11 bases sitting between them. This CDR3 comprises 16 residues. Here the CDR3 DNA reads TGTGCCAGCAGCTTAAGGGAGACAAGCTCCTACAATGAGCAGTTCTTC. Translating it yields CASSLRETSSYNEQFF.

There are a few counts of this clonotype. This chain links TRBV6-5 with TRBJ1-1; D call uncertain. Germline-derived CDR1 and CDR2 are MNHEY and SVGAGI. The CDR3 has 15 amino acids. V lost 2 bases and J lost 5, with 15 bases in between. CDR3 protein: CASSYAPELGTEAFF. Written as DNA, the CDR3 is TGTGCCAGCAGTTACGCCCCTGAACTGGGGACTGAAGCTTTCTTT.

This clonotype has at least ten counts. V and J are TRBV12-3 or TRBV12-4 and TRBJ1-4, with 7 bases aligning to TRBD1. CDR3 size: 16 residues. V lost 4 bases and J lost 0; bases outside the gene matches: 5. CDR3 sequence (DNA): TGTGCCAGCAGTTCAAGGACAGGACCAACTAATGAAAAACTGTTTTTT. This codes for CASSSRTGPTNEKLFF.

In its sample, this clonotype was seen many times. J is TRBJ2-7 and V is TRBV11-2, with TRBD1 identical over 8 bases. The CDR3 extends over 21 amino acids. V shed 2 bases, J shed 2 bases, and the junction held 23 bases outside the gene matches. The germline V gene encodes CDR1 SGHAT and CDR2 FQNNGV. The CDR3 sequence is CASSLFIYRKPSQGDAYEQYF. Written as DNA, the CDR3 is TGTGCCAGCAGCTTATTTATCTATCGAAAACCTTCACAGGGGGATGCCTACGAGCAGTACTTC.

This clonotype was seen at least ten times. The chain combines TRBV7-8 with TRBJ1-5; D uncertain. CDR3 length equals 16 residues. Trimming cost V 1 base and J 5 bases, with 15 bases left between them. Germline CDR1 and CDR2: SGHVS and FQNEAQ. The CDR3 region is CASSLGSGDYYQPQHF. CDR3 DNA sequence: TGTGCCAGCAGCTTAGGGTCCGGAGACTATTATCAGCCCCAGCATTTT.

In the case of this clonotype: A much bigger clone sits one base away, suggesting this may be a read error. The chain combines TRBV6-8 with TRBJ2-7; no definite D call. This CDR3 has 16 amino acids. Germline V gives CDR1 MNHGY, CDR2 SAAAGT. The V gene lost 2 bases and the J gene lost 3 bases, with 17 bases spanning the gap. The CDR3 region has the DNA TGTGCCAGCAGTTACCCTGGGGTCTTTGGAATCTACGAGCAGTACTTC. Amino acid sequence: CASSYPGVFGIYEQYF.

The sample holds a few counts of this clonotype. The CDR3 is CATSDPYGGIEETQYF. The CDR3 DNA reads as TGTGCCACCAGTGACCCATACGGGGGTATCGAAGAGACCCAGTACTTC. This chain links TRBV24-1 with TRBJ2-5; D is possibly TRBD2 (6 bases). CDR3 size: 16 residues. CDR1 KGHDR and CDR2 SFDVKD come from the germline V gene. V lost 4 bases and J 3 bases, leaving 17 bases between the germline ends.

In its sample, this clonotype was seen many times. The chain's CDR3 is CASSPRDRSREQYF. The CDR3 coding sequence is TGTGCCAGCAGCCCTCGGGACAGATCCCGAGAGCAGTACTTC. This sequence joins TRBV7-9 and TRBJ2-7, with 7 positions matching TRBD1. V lost 5 bases and J lost 7; bases outside the gene matches: 11. Germline values: CDR1 SEHNR, CDR2 FQNEAQ (reference sequence). The CDR3 is 14 amino acids.

This clonotype was seen a handful of times. The V call is TRBV5-8, the J call TRBJ2-5; 7 bases match TRBD1. The germline gives CDR1 SGHTS, CDR2 YDEGEE. This CDR3 comprises 15 residues. V trimming: 3 bases; J trimming: 4 bases; junction bases outside the gene matches: 9. The CDR3 DNA reads as TGTGCCAGCAGCTCGGACTGGCACAGGGGAGAGACCCAGTACTTC. Protein product: CASSSDWHRGETQYF.

There are many counts of this clonotype. V is TRBV5-6 and J is TRBJ1-1, with D possibly TRBD1 on 5 matching bases. Deletions cut 2 bases from V and 3 bases from J, with 5 bases between. CDR3 size: 12 residues. The germline CDR1 and CDR2 sequences are SGHDT and YYEEEE. CDR3 residues: CASSLGDTEAFF. The CDR3, as DNA: TGTGCCAGCAGCTTAGGGGACACTGAAGCTTTCTTT.

This clonotype occurred a few times. This chain uses TRBV7-9 with TRBJ1-6, with 12 positions matching TRBD1. The CDR3 sequence is 17 residues long. V lost 1 base and J lost 11; bases outside the gene matches: 9. The germline gives CDR1 SEHNR, CDR2 FQNEAQ (reference sequence). The DNA of the CDR3 is TGTGCCAGCAGCTTAGACCCAGTGGGGACAGGGGGCCCACCCCTCCACTTT. This sequence encodes CASSLDPVGTGGPPLHF.